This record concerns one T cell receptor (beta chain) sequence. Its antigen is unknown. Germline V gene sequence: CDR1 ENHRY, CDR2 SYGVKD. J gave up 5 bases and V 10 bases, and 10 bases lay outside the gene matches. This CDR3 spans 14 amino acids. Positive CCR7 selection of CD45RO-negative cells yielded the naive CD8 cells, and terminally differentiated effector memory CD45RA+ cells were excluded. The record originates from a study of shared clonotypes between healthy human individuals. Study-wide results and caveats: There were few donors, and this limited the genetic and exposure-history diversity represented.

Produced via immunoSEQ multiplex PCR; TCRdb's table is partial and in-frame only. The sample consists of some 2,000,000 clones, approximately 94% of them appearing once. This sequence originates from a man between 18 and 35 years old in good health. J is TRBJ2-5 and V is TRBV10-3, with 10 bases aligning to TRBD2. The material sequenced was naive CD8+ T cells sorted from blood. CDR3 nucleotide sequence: TGTGCCACTACAGCGGGGGGGCCCGCCGAGACCCAGTACTTC. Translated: CATTAGGPAETQYF.